This T cell receptor (beta chain) was captured by sequencing in a study of PD-1 blockade in mismatch repair-deficient tumors. Study-wide results and limits: Rapid post-treatment expansion, then contraction, generally preceding radiologic response, marked tumor-resident clones.

TCRdb's copy holds only in-frame clones and misses some; the assay was immunoSEQ multiplex PCR. The repertoire has 120,000 or so clones, roughly 86% of them found once; the top ten carry approximately 13%. Every patient had mismatch repair deficiency by PCR or immunohistochemistry. TCRs were sequenced from a few patients responding to pembrolizumab. The CDR3 is 16 amino acids. In germline, CDR1 is SGHVS, CDR2 FNYEAQ. V was clipped by 1 base and J by 5 bases; unmatched bases: 5. To note about this clone: Antigen specificity is unknown.

The chain joins TRBV7-6 to TRBJ2-2; 9 bases align to TRBD1. The sequencing here drew on peripheral blood, taken 44 weeks after starting pembrolizumab. This receptor was identified in an adult with mismatch repair-deficient cancer. The CDR3 region has the DNA TGTGCCAGCAGCTTAGTATACAGGGGGCGTACCGGGGAGCTGTTTTTT. It translates to CASSLVYRGRTGELFF.